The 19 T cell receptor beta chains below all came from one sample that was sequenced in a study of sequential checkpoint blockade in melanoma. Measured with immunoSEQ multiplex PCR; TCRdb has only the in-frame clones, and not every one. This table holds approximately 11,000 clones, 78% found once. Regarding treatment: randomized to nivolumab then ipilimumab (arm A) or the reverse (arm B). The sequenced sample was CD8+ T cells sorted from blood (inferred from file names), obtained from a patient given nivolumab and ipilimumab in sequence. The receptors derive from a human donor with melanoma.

CDR3 loop: CASSVAGTVYGYTF. In DNA form, the CDR3 reads TGTGCCAGCAGCGTAGCCGGGACAGTCTATGGCTACACCTTC. The chain has TRBV9 and TRBJ1-2, with 7 positions matching TRBD1. The germline V gene has CDR1 SGDLS and CDR2 YYNGEE. J was trimmed by 4 bases and V by 0 bases; bases with no gene match: 3. The CDR3 contains 14 residues.

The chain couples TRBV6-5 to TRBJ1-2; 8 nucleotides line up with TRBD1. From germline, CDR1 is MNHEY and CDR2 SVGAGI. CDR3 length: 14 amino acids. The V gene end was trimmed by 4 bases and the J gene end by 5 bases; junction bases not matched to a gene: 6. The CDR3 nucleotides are TGTGCCAGCAGTTCCGGACAGGGAGGGTATGGCTACACCTTC. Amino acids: CASSSGQGGYGYTF.

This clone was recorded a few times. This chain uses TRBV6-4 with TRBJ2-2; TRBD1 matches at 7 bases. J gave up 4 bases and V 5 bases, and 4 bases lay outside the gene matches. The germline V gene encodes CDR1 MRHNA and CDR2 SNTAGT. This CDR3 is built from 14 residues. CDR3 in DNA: TGTGCCAGCAGTTCGACAGGGTCCACCGGGGAGCTGTTTTTT. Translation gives CASSSTGSTGELFF.

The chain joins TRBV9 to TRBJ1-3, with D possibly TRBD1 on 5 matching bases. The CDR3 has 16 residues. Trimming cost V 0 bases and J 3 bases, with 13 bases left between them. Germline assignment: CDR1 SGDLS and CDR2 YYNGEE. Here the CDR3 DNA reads TGTGCCAGCAGCGTAGGGGGCCGGCTAGGTGGAAACACCATATATTTT. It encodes CASSVGGRLGGNTIYF.

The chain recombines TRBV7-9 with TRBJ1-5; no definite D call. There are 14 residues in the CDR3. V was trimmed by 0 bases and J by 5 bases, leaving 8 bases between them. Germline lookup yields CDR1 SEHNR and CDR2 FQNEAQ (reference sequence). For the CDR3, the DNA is TGTGCCAGCAGCTTAGCCGGGGATCATCAGCCCCAGCATTTT. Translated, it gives CASSLAGDHQPQHF.

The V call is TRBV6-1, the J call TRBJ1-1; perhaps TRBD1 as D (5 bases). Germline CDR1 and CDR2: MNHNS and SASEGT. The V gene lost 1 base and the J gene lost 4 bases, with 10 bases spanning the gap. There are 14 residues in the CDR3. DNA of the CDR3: TGTGCCAGCAGTGAAGAAGGTGGGGCCACTGAAGCTTTCTTT. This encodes CASSEEGGATEAFF.

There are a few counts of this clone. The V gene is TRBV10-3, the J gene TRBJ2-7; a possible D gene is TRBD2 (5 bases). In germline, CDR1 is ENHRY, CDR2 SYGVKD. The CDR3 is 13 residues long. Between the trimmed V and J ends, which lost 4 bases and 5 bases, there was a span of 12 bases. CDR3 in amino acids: CAISGRTGDEQYF. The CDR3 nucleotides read TGTGCCATCAGTGGGCGAACCGGGGACGAGCAGTACTTC.

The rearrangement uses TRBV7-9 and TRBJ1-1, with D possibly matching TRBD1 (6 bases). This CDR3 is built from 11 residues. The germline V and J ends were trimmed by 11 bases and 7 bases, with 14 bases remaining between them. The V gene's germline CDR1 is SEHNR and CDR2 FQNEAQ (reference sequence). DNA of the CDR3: TGTGCCGGCGGGGGCGCTAATGAAGCTTTCTTT. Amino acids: CAGGGANEAFF.

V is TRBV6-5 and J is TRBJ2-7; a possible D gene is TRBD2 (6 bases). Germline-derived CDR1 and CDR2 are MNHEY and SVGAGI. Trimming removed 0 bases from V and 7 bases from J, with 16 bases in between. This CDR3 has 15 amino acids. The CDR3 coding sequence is TGTGCCAGCAGTTACTCGCCGGGGGTAGGAGGTGAGCAGTACTTC. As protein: CASSYSPGVGGEQYF.

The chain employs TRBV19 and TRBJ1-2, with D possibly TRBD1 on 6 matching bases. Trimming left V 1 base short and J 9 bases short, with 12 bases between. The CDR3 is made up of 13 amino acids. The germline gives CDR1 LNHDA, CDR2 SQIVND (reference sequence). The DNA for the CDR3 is TGTGCCAGTAGTATAGGGGACACAAGTCGCTACACCTTC. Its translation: CASSIGDTSRYTF.

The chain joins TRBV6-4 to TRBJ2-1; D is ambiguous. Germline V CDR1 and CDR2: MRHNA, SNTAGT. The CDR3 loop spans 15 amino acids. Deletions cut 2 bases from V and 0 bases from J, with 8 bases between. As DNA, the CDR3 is TGTGCCAGCAGTGACCAAGAGAGCTCCTACAATGAGCAGTTCTTC. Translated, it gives CASSDQESSYNEQFF.

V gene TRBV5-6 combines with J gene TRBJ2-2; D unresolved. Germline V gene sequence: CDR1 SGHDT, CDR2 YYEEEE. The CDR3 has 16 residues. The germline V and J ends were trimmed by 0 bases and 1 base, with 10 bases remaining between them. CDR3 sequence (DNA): TGTGCCAGCAGCTTGGCCGAGGCCTTGAACACCGGGGAGCTGTTTTTT. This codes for CASSLAEALNTGELFF.

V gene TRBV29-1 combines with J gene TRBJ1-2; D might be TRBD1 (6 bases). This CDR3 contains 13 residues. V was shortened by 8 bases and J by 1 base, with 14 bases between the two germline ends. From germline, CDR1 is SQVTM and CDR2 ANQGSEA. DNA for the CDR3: TGCAGCTCCGCAGGGGTGGATAACTATGGCTACACCTTC. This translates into CSSAGVDNYGYTF. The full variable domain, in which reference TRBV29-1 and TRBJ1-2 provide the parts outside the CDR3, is SAVISQKPSRDICQRGTSLTIQCQVDSQVTMMFWYRQQPGQSLTLIATANQGSEATYESGFVIDKFPISRPNLTFSTLTVSNMSPEDSSIYLCSSAGVDNYGYTFGSGTRLTVV.

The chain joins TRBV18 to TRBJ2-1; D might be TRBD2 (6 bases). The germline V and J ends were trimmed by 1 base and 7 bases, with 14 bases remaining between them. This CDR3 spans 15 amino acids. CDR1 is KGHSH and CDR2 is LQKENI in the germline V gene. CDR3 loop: CASSPLRGGSNEQFF. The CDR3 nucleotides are TGTGCCAGCTCACCACTGCGGGGAGGTAGTAATGAGCAGTTCTTC.

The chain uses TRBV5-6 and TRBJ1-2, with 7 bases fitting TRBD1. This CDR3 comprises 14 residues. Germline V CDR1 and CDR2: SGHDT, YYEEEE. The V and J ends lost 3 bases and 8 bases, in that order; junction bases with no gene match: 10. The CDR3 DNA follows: TGTGCCAGCAGCTCCCCAACAGGGGCAAGAGGCTACACCTTC. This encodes CASSSPTGARGYTF. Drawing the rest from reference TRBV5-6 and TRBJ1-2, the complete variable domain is DAGVTQSPTHLIKTRGQQVTLRCSPKSGHDTVSWYQQALGQGPQFIFQYYEEEERQRGNFPDRFSGHQFPNYSSELNVNALLLGDSALYLCASSSPTGARGYTFGSGTRLTVV.

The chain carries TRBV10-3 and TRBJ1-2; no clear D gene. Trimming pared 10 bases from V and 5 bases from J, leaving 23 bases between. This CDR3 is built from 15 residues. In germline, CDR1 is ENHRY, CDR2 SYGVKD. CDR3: CASTTSGEGLYGYTF. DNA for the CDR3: TGTGCCAGCACCACATCCGGGGAAGGACTATATGGCTACACCTTC.

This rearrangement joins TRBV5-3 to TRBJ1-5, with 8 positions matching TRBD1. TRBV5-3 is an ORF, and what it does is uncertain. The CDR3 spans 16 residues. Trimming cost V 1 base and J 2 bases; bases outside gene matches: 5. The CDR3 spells CARSLSGGKGNQPQHF. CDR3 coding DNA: TGTGCCAGAAGCTTGTCAGGGGGCAAGGGCAATCAGCCCCAGCATTTT.

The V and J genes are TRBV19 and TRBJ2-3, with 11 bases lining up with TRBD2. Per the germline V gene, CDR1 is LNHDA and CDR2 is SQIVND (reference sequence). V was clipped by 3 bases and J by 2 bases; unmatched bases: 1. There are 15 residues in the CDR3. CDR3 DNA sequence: TGTGCCAGTAGTATGGGACTAGCGGACACAGATACGCAGTATTTT. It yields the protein CASSMGLADTDTQYF.

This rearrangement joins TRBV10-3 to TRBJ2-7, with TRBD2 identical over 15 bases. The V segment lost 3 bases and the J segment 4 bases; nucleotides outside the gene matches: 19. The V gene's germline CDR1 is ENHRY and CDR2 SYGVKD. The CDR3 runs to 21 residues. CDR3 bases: TGTGCCATCAGTGACCCTCGTGCCGGGACTAGCGGGGGGAATCCCCTATACGAGCAGTACTTC. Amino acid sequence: CAISDPRAGTSGGNPLYEQYF.